This T cell receptor (beta chain) appears in the sequencing data of a study of blood T cell repertoires in COVID-19 (TCRdb year 2020). Broadly, across the study: Samples covering the acute and convalescent phases of COVID-19 were provided by collaborators in the United States, Italy and Spain. Samples were obtained from the ongoing ImmuneRACE study (first 160 participants) and from 1,254 subjects provided by 6 global collaborators. The repertoires were released in a freely available public database intended as a resource for research on the immune response to SARS-CoV-2. The material from the prospective study consisted of cDNA or gDNA derived from T cells, B-cell-depleted T cells, or PBMCs. Where HLA class I and class II types were available, the types were taken from metadata supplied by the sample provider, not from assay-based typing. The dataset comprised deeply sampled blood TCRbeta repertoires from subjects exposed to, actively infected with, or recovered from COVID-19. The sample metadata nearly always contained a de-identified subject ID, COVID-19 status, age in years and sex. What the work shows at the level of the full study, not this receptor alone: Clinical and demographic metadata were provided uncurated, with the amount varying by source and participant.

A second Seattle source provided samples from volunteer blood donors who had recovered from COVID-19. Collaborating institutions collected whole blood in K2EDTA tubes following their own protocols. For TCRbeta analysis, collaborators shipped samples in one of three forms: frozen whole blood, isolated PBMCs, or DNA extracted from either of those sample types. Details on this clone: Its antigen remains unidentified. No quality values exist for individual bases; no much larger clone is one base distant.

TCRbeta CDR3 regions were amplified from genomic DNA using the immunoSEQ Assay, a bias-controlled multiplex PCR. In the source study's methods: Within the assay, amplification of reference gene primers was used to estimate how many nucleated cells each sample contained. Sequence reads were collapsed and filtered to measure the absolute abundance of every unique TCRbeta CDR3 rearrangement. For each sample, productive Simpson clonality was calculated by taking the square root of Simpson's diversity index across productive rearrangements. In its TCRdb copy, this immuneACCESS table keeps in-frame sequences only and misses some clones. Where compared with another copy, unresolved V genes explain less than half of these, and the others have no known cause. The V and J calls and the clone size are those of that table, but D and trimming were determined from the DNA. This sample gives about 270,000 clones in total; about 88% of them show up just once. The top ten constitute 4% of the sample.

The germline V gene sets CDR1 to LGHNA and CDR2 to YNFKEQ. For this chain, trimming is 2 bases at the V end and 1 base at the J end, and the number of junction bases without a gene match is 4. The CDR3 numbers 15 residues from cysteine through phenylalanine. CDR3 DNA only is kept here, 45 bases in frame from base 1. The sample comprised peripheral blood. The receptor's source is a man in his sixties who had recovered from COVID-19. The receptor chain draws on TRBV4-2 and TRBJ1-1; 7 of the junction bases match TRBD1. The DNA sequence reads TGTGCCAGCAGCCAATTTCGACAGGGGAACACTGAAGCTTTCTTT. Translated, it reads CASSQFRQGNTEAFF.